The entry below gives a single T cell receptor (beta chain) sequence along with its context. The antigen is undetermined. This CDR3 region has 14 residues. V dropped 2 bases and J dropped 0 bases, with 7 bases sitting between them. Per the germline V gene, CDR1 is KGHSH and CDR2 is LQKENI. This specimen belongs to a study of spatial heterogeneity in lung cancer. Regarding time point: sample taken at primary tumor resection. The study's findings and limits: Intratumoral expanded alpha and beta TCR counts were found to track tumor mutation counts.

TCRdb analysed the 5' RACE reads with MiXCR anew, one entry per CDR3 protein. The sample yields nearly 5,000 distinct CDR3 sequences, 10% to 15% seen once. This chain links TRBV18 with TRBJ1-1; no clear D. This receptor was obtained from a female donor with early-stage non-small cell lung cancer. The source material was lung tumor tissue, sampled at surgery. The CDR3 is CASSPTGVNTEAFF. The CDR3 coding sequence is TGTGCCAGCTCACCAACCGGGGTGAACACTGAAGCTTTCTTT.